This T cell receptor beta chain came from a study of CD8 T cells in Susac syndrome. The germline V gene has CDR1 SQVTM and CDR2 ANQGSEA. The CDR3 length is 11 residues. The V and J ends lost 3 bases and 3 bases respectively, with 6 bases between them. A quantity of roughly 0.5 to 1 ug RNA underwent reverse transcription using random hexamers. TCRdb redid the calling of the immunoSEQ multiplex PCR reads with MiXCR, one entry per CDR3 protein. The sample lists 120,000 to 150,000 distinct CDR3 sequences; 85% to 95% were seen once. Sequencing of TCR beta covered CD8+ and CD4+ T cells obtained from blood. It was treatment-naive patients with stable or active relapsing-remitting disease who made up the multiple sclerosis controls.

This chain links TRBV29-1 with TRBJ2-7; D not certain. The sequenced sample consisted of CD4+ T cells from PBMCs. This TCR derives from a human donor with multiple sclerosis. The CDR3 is CSVDSGYEQYF. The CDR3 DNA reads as TGCAGCGTTGATTCCGGCTACGAGCAGTACTTC.